This T cell receptor (beta chain) was recorded in a study of cytomegalovirus exposure and HLA in healthy donors. V lost 5 bases and J lost 4, with 12 bases in between. Germline CDR1 reads SGHRS; CDR2 reads YFSETQ. The CDR3 contains 13 residues. General study results and limits: By HLA locus, TCR association rates varied in a later analysis, with DRB1 showing the most and HLA-C the fewest. Later analysis reportedly placed an Asian-associated ancestry cluster below the roughly 690-donor mean in N-insertions.

About this clone itself: Its antigen is not identified.

PCR primers comprised 60 Vbeta and 13 Jbeta primers. This table comes from immunoSEQ multiplex PCR, and its TCRdb copy is limited to in-frame clones, with some not included. Across roughly 40,000 clones, the top ten clones capture 1% to 1.5% of the sample. The genes are TRBV5-1 and TRBJ1-2; tentatively, D is TRBD1 (5 bases). Sequenced input: PBMCs. This TCR was sampled from a man between 25 and 39 years old in good health and CMV-seronegative. CDR3 bases: TGCGCCAGCAGTTTCGACAGTACCTATGGCTACACCTTC. Its translation: CASSFDSTYGYTF.